This is a list of T cell receptor beta chains from one sample in a study of a mutant IDH1 vaccine in newly diagnosed glioma. The data were produced by immunoSEQ multiplex PCR, yet TCRdb's version contains in-frame clones alone and is incomplete. This table holds under 35,000 clones, 90% found once. These receptors have no known antigen. This material consisted of PBMCs, taken from a glioma patient whose treatment included an IDH1 peptide vaccine. The origin of the receptors is a man younger than 30 with glioma. The conserved cysteine and the conserved F or W are not part of the CDR3 here. The order of the fields is J gene, V gene, CDR3 protein.

TRBJ1-2,TRBV30,AWSVSRTTNYGYT
TRBJ2-3,TRBV5-1,ASSPLTSGEGTQY
TRBJ1-1,TRBV5-4,ASSQDVQRPNTEAF
TRBJ2-7,TRBV6-6,ASSSSNEQY
TRBJ2-5,TRBV7-2,ASSPGSMETQY
TRBJ2-7,TRBV7-3,ASTQGPGYEQY
TRBJ1-2,TRBV29-1,SVETGEDYGYT
TRBJ1-4,TRBV7-9,ASSLELGEKLF
TRBJ2-7,TRBV5-3,ARSFTYEQY
TRBJ2-3,TRBV4-3,ASSARSTDTQY
TRBJ1-4,TRBV6-5,ASSRDRGNEKLF
TRBJ2-5,TRBV5-4,ASSLGFGQETQY
TRBJ2-7,TRBV7-6,ASSPRTGGIGEQY
TRBJ2-2,TRBV7-2,ASSPFTGELF
TRBJ1-1,TRBV25-1,ASSGAGSTEAF
TRBJ1-1,TRBV4-1,ASSPGAVHSEAF
TRBJ2-7,TRBV11-1,ASSLDRGDPEQY
TRBJ2-2,TRBV19,ASSLRTRTGELF
TRBJ1-1,TRBV25-1,ASSETRGYEAF
TRBJ1-2,TRBV7-2,ASSAPGQGANYGYT
TRBJ1-5,TRBV6-1,ASSVHRDPGGYQPQH
TRBJ2-7,TRBV10-3,AISPGQLSSYEQY
TRBJ1-4,TRBV4-2,ASSQNAGTGNEKLF
TRBJ2-1,TRBV4-1,ASSQEAIAGPREQF
TRBJ2-7,TRBV20-1,SARSQNEQY
TRBJ2-3,TRBV10-1,ASSESPASTDTQY
TRBJ1-5,TRBV30,AWSLGQIPNQPQH
TRBJ2-5,TRBV27,ASSSLRPVLQETQY
TRBJ2-7,TRBV6-5,ASSYSESGSNEQY
TRBJ2-7,TRBV18,ASSPRKSGTGAGEQY
TRBJ1-1,TRBV18,ASSPAMNTEAF
TRBJ2-1,TRBV6-5,ASRGLGNEQF
TRBJ2-1,TRBV7-2,ASSLDGMAYNEQF
TRBJ1-2,TRBV30,ACWGRTGYT
TRBJ2-7,TRBV6-4,ASSDSYEQY
TRBJ2-7,TRBV10-1,ASIRPGQLYEQY
TRBJ2-2,TRBV9,ASSVVAVPRTGELF
TRBJ1-1,TRBV19,ASSNQFTEAF
TRBJ2-1,TRBV30,AWSADFDGNEQF
TRBJ1-5,TRBV6-1,ASSDGGTSLHQPQH
TRBJ1-4,TRBV5-1,ASGRDGPNEKLF
TRBJ2-3,TRBV5-4,ASSPRLAGGPMAADTQY
TRBJ2-7,TRBV11-2,ASSLQGQGARYEQY
TRBJ1-1,TRBV29-1,SVLQRFTEAF
TRBJ2-7,TRBV7-9,ASSLTGGLYEQY